These 21 T cell receptor beta chains share one sample of origin, sequenced in a study of CD8+CD57+ T cells in acquired aplastic anemia. CD8+CD57+ cell expansion, shown by flow cytometry, had occurred in the patients selected for sequencing. Genomic DNA constituted the template upon which TCR beta VDJ and CDR3 profiling was performed. TCRdb reprocessed the reads with MiXCR, giving one entry per CDR3 protein. Of 150,000 to 200,000 distinct CDR3 sequences in the sample, roughly 48% were seen once. Sequencing was carried out using sorted CD4+, CD8+, or CD8+CD57+ T cells (not recorded which) from PBMCs. These receptors were taken from a human donor with aplastic anemia.

This clonotype was seen many times. The rearrangement joins TRBV3-1 to TRBJ1-4; 7 bases fit TRBD1. The CDR3 contains 14 residues. The V and J ends lost 4 bases and 5 bases, in that order; junction bases with no gene match: 4. Per the germline V gene, CDR1 is LGHDT and CDR2 is YNNKEL (reference sequence). CDR3 bases: TGTGCCAGCAGCCGAACGGGACAGAATGAAAAACTGTTTTTT. Its translation is CASSRTGQNEKLFF.

This clonotype was observed many times. The CDR3 DNA sequence: TGTGCCAGCAGCGTAGATCCATCTAACTATGGCTACACCTTC. It is translated as CASSVDPSNYGYTF. The chain has TRBV9 and TRBJ1-2; D gene ambiguous. The germline V gene encodes CDR1 SGDLS and CDR2 YYNGEE. V shed 0 bases and J shed 0 bases, with 6 bases lying between them. The CDR3 has 14 residues.

This clonotype was seen at least ten times. This chain connects TRBV9 to TRBJ2-3; D not certain. This CDR3 spans 14 amino acids. Germline CDR1 reads SGDLS; CDR2 reads YYNGEE. With 0 bases removed from V and 8 bases from J, the gap between germline ends came to 13 bases. The CDR3 bases are TGTGCCAGCAGCGTAGAGGCAGCGCACGGTACGCAGTATTTT. Its translation: CASSVEAAHGTQYF.

The rearrangement joins TRBV7-2 to TRBJ2-3, with D unresolved. This CDR3 is 14 amino acids long. Per germline, CDR1 SGHTA and CDR2 FQGNSA. Deletions cut 6 bases from V and 8 bases from J, with 18 bases between. As DNA, the CDR3 is TGTGCCAGCAGTCCGTCCGCGCCCACACGTACGCAGTATTTT. Protein sequence: CASSPSAPTRTQYF.

The chain couples TRBV15 to TRBJ1-3; D remains unclear. CDR1 is LNHNV, CDR2 YYDKDF, per germline (reference sequence). Trimming shortened V by 5 bases and J by 4 bases, and 9 bases separated the two germline ends. The CDR3 spans 13 residues. CDR3 DNA: TGTGCCACCAGCCTCTGGAGGGGAAACACCATATATTTT. It encodes CATSLWRGNTIYF.

This rearrangement joins TRBV29-1 to TRBJ1-1; D is perhaps TRBD1 (6 bases). Germline assignment: CDR1 SQVTM and CDR2 ANQGSEA. Between the trimmed V and J ends, which lost 7 bases and 1 base, there was a span of 10 bases. The CDR3 runs to 12 residues. CDR3 protein: CSAGTSNTEAFF. The CDR3 nucleotides are TGCAGCGCCGGGACATCGAACACTGAAGCTTTCTTT.

This clonotype was observed at least ten times. The chain joins TRBV4-3 to TRBJ1-2; D not certain. Trimming shortened V by 1 base and J by 6 bases, and 9 bases separated the two germline ends. Germline V gives CDR1 LGHNA, CDR2 YSLEER. The CDR3 totals 13 residues. The CDR3 sequence is CASSQVVENGYTF. The CDR3, as DNA: TGCGCCAGCAGCCAAGTTGTGGAGAATGGCTACACCTTC.

This clonotype occurred a few times. The rearrangement links TRBV2 to TRBJ2-3; D is ambiguous. V lost 4 bases and J 5 bases, leaving 10 bases between the germline ends. Germline-derived CDR1 and CDR2 are SNHLY and FYNNEI. The CDR3 consists of 13 residues. Here the CDR3 reads CASSGYWGDTQYF. The CDR3, as DNA: TGTGCCAGCAGTGGCTATTGGGGAGATACGCAGTATTTT.

The gene calls are TRBV10-3 and TRBJ2-1, with D possibly being TRBD1 (6 bases). CDR1 and CDR2 (germline): ENHRY, SYGVKD. The CDR3 length is 16 residues. Trimming took 4 bases from V and 3 from J, leaving 16 bases between them. CDR3 region: CAISARIRGHYNEQFF. CDR3 in DNA: TGTGCCATCAGTGCGAGGATCAGGGGCCACTACAATGAGCAGTTCTTC.

This rearrangement joins TRBV7-9 to TRBJ2-2, with unresolved D. Per germline, CDR1 SEHNR and CDR2 FQNEAQ (reference sequence). The CDR3 spans 13 residues. V was shortened by 8 bases and J by 0 bases, with 7 bases between the two germline ends. CDR3 region: CASRNSNTGELFF. CDR3 nucleotide sequence: TGTGCCAGCCGAAATTCGAACACCGGGGAGCTGTTTTTT.

This clonotype appeared many times. V and J are TRBV5-1 and TRBJ2-7; D may be TRBD1 (6 bases). Germline loops: CDR1 SGHRS, CDR2 YFSETQ. V lost 2 bases to trimming and J lost 3 bases, with 9 bases between them. The CDR3 contains 13 residues. This CDR3 reads CASSFQGGYEQYF. CDR3 bases: TGCGCCAGCAGCTTTCAAGGGGGCTACGAGCAGTACTTC. Looking up the rest from reference TRBV5-1 and TRBJ2-7 gives the full variable domain: KAGVTQTPRYLIKTRGQQVTLSCSPISGHRSVSWYQQTPGQGLQFLFEYFSETQRNKGNFPGRFSGRQFSNSRSEMNVSTLELGDSALYLCASSFQGGYEQYFGPGTRLTVT.

This chain joins TRBV29-1 and TRBJ2-3, with a possible D match to TRBD1 (5 bases). V shed 2 bases and J shed 4 bases, with 13 bases lying between them. Germline values: CDR1 SQVTM, CDR2 ANQGSEA. CDR3 length equals 14 residues. The chain's CDR3 is CSVEQGKLPDTQYF. The CDR3 DNA follows: TGCAGCGTTGAACAGGGAAAGCTACCAGATACGCAGTATTTT.

V and J are TRBV20-1 and TRBJ2-3; D remains ambiguous. The CDR3 is made up of 14 amino acids. V was trimmed by 4 bases and J by 0 bases, leaving 11 bases between them. The germline gives CDR1 DFQATT, CDR2 SNEGSKA (reference sequence). The CDR3 reads CSANPVASTDTQYF. Here the CDR3 DNA reads TGCAGTGCTAATCCGGTAGCTAGCACAGATACGCAGTATTTT.

The chain combines TRBV6-1 with TRBJ2-2; tentatively, D is TRBD1 (6 bases). CDR3 size: 17 residues. Per the germline V gene, CDR1 is MNHNS and CDR2 is SASEGT. The V end lost 7 bases, the J end lost 4 bases, and 22 bases lay between the germline ends. The CDR3: CASIAAGTFQFTGELFF. The CDR3 DNA follows: TGTGCCAGCATTGCGGCTGGGACATTTCAATTCACCGGGGAGCTGTTTTTT.

There are many counts of this clonotype. The chain couples TRBV5-4 to TRBJ2-3; D is undetermined. Germline CDR1 is SGHNT and CDR2 is YYREEE (reference sequence). CDR3 length: 16 residues. V was clipped by 0 bases and J by 2 bases, with 13 bases between them. The CDR3 nucleotides are TGTGCCAGCAGCTTGGGGGTTGCCTTAAACACAGATACGCAGTATTTT. This gives the protein CASSLGVALNTDTQYF.

This clonotype was found many times. The V gene is TRBV5-1, the J gene TRBJ2-7, with 8 bases aligning to TRBD2. With 4 bases clipped from V and 5 bases from J, the junction kept 5 bases outside the gene matches. Germline-derived CDR1 and CDR2 are SGHRS and YFSETQ. This CDR3 spans 13 amino acids. The CDR3 spells CASSPGRGNEQYF. CDR3 nucleotide sequence: TGCGCCAGCAGCCCCGGGAGGGGGAACGAGCAGTACTTC.

This clonotype was recorded at least ten times. The junction shows a germline mismatch at one end, possibly a read error. This chain uses TRBV3-1 with TRBJ2-7; D unresolved. The CDR3 length is 15 residues. Germline assignment: CDR1 LGHDT and CDR2 YNNKEL (reference sequence). The CDR3 nucleotides are TGTGCCAGCAGCCAAGATCGCACCTACCTCTACGGGCAGTACTTC. This encodes CASSQDRTYLYGQYF.

The sample holds many counts of this clonotype. This chain links TRBV5-6 with TRBJ1-1, with 8 bases aligning to TRBD1. V shed 4 bases and J 1 base; nucleotides not matched to a gene: 6. CDR3 length equals 15 residues. Looked up from germline, CDR1 is SGHDT and CDR2 is YYEEEE. The CDR3 region is CASSPGTGWNTEAFF. DNA of the CDR3: TGTGCCAGCAGCCCAGGGACAGGTTGGAACACTGAAGCTTTCTTT.

This clonotype was recorded many times. The chain links TRBV19 to TRBJ2-5; 14 bases match TRBD2. The CDR3 loop spans 17 amino acids. J gave up 5 bases and V 5 bases, and 10 bases lay outside the gene matches. Per germline, CDR1 LNHDA and CDR2 SQIVND (reference sequence). The CDR3 nucleotides are TGTGCCAGTAGTCGCTCTCGGACTAGCGGGGGGCTGGAGACCCAGTACTTC. As protein: CASSRSRTSGGLETQYF. The full variable domain, its missing parts supplied by reference TRBV19 and TRBJ2-5, is DGGITQSPKYLFRKEGQNVTLSCEQNLNHDAMYWYRQDPGQGLRLIYYSQIVNDFQKGDIAEGYSVSREKKESFPLTVTSAQKNPTAFYLCASSRSRTSGGLETQYFGPGTRLLVL.

The chain carries TRBV20-1 and TRBJ2-7, with 9 bases fitting TRBD1. Germline CDR1 is DFQATT and CDR2 is SNEGSKA (reference sequence). Trimming removed 6 bases from V and 3 bases from J; junction bases left unmatched: 15. The CDR3 is made up of 16 amino acids. The CDR3 DNA reads as TGCAGTGCACCTCTCGGGACAGGGAGTAGGAACTACGAGCAGTACTTC. This codes for CSAPLGTGSRNYEQYF.

The chain joins TRBV20-1 to TRBJ2-1; D gene unclear. V was cut by 0 bases and J by 3 bases, with 9 bases left in between. CDR1 is DFQATT and CDR2 is SNEGSKA in the germline V gene (reference sequence). The CDR3 length is 14 residues. CDR3 DNA sequence: TGCAGTGCTAGAGATCTGCGGTTCTACAATGAGCAGTTCTTC. This translates into CSARDLRFYNEQFF.